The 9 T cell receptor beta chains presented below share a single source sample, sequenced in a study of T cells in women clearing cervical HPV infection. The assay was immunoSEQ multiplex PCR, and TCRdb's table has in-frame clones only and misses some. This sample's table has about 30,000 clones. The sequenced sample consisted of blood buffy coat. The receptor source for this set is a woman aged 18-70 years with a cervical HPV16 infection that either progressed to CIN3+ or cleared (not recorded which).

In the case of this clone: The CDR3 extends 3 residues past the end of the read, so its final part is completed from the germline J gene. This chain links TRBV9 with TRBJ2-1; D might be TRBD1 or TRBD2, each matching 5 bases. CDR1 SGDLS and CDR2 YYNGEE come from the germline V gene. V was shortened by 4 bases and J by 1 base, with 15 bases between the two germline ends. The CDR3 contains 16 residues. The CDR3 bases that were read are TGTGCCAGCAGCTCCGGAGGACACTTTTCCTACAATGAG. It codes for CASSSGGHFSYNE. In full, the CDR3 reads CASSSGGHFSYNEQFF. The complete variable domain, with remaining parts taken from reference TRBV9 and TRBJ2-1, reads DSGVTQTPKHLITATGQRVTLRCSPRSGDLSVYWYQQSLDQGLQFLIQYYNGEERAKGNILERFSAQQFPDLHSELNLSSLELGDSALYFCASSSGGHFSYNEQFFGPGTRLTVL.

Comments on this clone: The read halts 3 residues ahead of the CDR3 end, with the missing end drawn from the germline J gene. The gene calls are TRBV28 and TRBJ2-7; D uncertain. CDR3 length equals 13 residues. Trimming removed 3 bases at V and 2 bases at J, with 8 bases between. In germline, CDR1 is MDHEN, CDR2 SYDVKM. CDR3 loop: CASSLGTTYEQYF. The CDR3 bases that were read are TGTGCCAGCAGTTTGGGTACTACCTACGAG.

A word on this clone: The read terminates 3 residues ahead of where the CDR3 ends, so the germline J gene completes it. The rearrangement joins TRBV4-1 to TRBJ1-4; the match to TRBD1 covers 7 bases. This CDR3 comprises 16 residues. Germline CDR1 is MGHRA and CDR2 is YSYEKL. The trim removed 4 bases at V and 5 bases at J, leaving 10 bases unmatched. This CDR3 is CASSPQWDRKNEKLFF. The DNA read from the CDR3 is TGCGCCAGCAGCCCCCAATGGGACAGAAAAAATGAAAAA.

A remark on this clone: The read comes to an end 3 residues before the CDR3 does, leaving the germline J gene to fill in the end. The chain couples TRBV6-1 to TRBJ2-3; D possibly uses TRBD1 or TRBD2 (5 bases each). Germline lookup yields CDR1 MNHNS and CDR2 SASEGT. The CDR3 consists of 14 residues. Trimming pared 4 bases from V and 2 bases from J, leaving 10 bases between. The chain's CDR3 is CASSGETATDTQYF. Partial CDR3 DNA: TGTGCCAGCAGTGGGGAGACAGCCACAGATACG.

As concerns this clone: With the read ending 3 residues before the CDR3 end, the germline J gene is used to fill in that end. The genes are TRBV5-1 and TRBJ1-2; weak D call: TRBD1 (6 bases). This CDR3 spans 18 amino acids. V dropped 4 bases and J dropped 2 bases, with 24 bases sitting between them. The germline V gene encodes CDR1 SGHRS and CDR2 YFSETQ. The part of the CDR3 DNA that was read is TGCGCCAGCAGCCCTGGGGTAATTACAGGGATGGACAACTATGGC. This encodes CASSPGVITGMDNYG. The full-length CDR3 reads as CASSPGVITGMDNYGYTF. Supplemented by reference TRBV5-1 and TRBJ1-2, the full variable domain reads KAGVTQTPRYLIKTRGQQVTLSCSPISGHRSVSWYQQTPGQGLQFLFEYFSETQRNKGNFPGRFSGRQFSNSRSEMNVSTLELGDSALYLCASSPGVITGMDNYGYTFGSGTRLTVV.

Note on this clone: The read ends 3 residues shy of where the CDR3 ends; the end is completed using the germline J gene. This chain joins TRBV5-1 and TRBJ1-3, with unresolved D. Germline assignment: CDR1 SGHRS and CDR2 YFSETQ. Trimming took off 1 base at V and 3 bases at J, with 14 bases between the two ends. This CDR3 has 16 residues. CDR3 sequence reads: CASSLSGLAFGNTIYF. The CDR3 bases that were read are TGCGCCAGCAGCTTGTCCGGACTAGCTTTTGGAAACACC.

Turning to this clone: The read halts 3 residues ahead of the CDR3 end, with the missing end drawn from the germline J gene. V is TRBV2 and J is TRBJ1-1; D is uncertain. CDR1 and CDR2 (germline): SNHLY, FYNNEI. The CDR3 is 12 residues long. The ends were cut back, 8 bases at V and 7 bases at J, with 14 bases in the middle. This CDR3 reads CASAMVSLEAFF. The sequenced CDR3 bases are TGTGCCAGCGCTATGGTGTCTCTTGAA.

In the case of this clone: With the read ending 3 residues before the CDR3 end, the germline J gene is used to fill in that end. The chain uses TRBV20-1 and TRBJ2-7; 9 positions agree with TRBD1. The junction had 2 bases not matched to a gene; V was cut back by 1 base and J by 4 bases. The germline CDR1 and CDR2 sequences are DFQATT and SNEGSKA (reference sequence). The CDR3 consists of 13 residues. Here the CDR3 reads CSARGDREYEQYF. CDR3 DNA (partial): TGCAGTGCTAGAGGGGACAGGGAGTACGAG.

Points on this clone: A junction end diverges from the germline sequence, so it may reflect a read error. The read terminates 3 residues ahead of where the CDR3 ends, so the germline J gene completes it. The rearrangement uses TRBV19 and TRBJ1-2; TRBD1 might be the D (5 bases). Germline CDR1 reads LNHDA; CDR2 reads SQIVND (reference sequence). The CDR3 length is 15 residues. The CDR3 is CASSIDLGTKYGYTF. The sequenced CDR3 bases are TGTGCCAGTAGTATAGATCTTGGGACTAAGTATGGC.